Listed below are T cell receptor beta chains from one sample, sequenced in a study of blood T cell repertoires in COVID-19. Sequencing used immunoSEQ multiplex PCR; TCRdb keeps in-frame clones, though not all of them. The sample lists about 180,000 clones, 85% to 90% occurring once. The sequenced sample consisted of PBMCs or T cells enriched from blood (not recorded which). The receptors stem from a woman aged 40 to 50 with acute COVID-19. Each CDR3 is given with its conserved first and last residue. A D gene is named only where the DNA matches it firmly. A row's size may be missing; if present it is once, few, many or a size class.

- | TRBJ2-1 | TRBD1 | TRBV5-1 | CASSRISGGLDEQFF | TGCGCCAGCAGCCGAATATCAGGGGGCTTGGATGAGCAGTTCTTC
- | TRBJ2-7 | - | TRBV7-3 | CASSYAGGEQYF | TGTGCCAGCAGCTACGCCGGGGGAGAGCAGTACTTC
- | TRBJ2-7 | TRBD1 | TRBV5-6 | CASSLVGQELEQYF | TGTGCCAGCAGCTTGGTGGGACAGGAGCTCGAGCAGTACTTC
- | TRBJ2-1 | - | TRBV5-1 | CASSLGGHNEQFF | TGCGCCAGCAGCTTGGGCGGTCACAATGAGCAGTTCTTC
- | TRBJ1-3 | - | TRBV27 | CASSPAALSGNTIYF | TGTGCCAGCAGTCCCGCAGCGCTCTCTGGAAACACCATATATTTT
- | TRBJ1-5 | TRBD1 | TRBV19 | CASSNGQGRNRVNQPQHF | TGTGCCAGCTCGAACGGACAGGGCAGGAATAGGGTCAATCAGCCCCAGCATTTT
- | TRBJ1-2 | - | TRBV13 | CASSPDGGYGYTF | TGTGCCAGCAGCCCGGACGGAGGTTATGGCTACACCTTC
- | TRBJ2-6 | - | TRBV19 | CASSGRGFGANVLTF | TGTGCCAGTAGTGGCAGGGGATTCGGGGCCAACGTCCTGACTTTC
- | TRBJ1-2 | - | TRBV12-3/TRBV12-4 | CASSLGANYGYTF | TGTGCCAGCAGTCTCGGGGCTAACTATGGCTACACCTTC
- | TRBJ1-4 | - | TRBV7-9 | CASSFGGFGALGEKLFF | TGTGCCAGCAGCTTCGGAGGGTTTGGGGCCTTAGGGGAAAAACTGTTTTTT
few | TRBJ1-3 | - | TRBV3-1/TRBV3-2 | CASSHGNTIYF | TGTGCCAGCAGCCACGGGAACACCATATATTTT
- | TRBJ2-7 | TRBD2 | TRBV6-1 | CASSEGRLAGYEQYF | TGTGCCAGCAGTGAAGGTAGACTAGCGGGCTACGAGCAGTACTTC
- | TRBJ2-3 | TRBD2 | TRBV18 | CASSLSGGATDTQYF | TGTGCCAGCTCACTCAGCGGGGGGGCCACAGATACGCAGTATTTT
- | TRBJ1-1 | TRBD1 | TRBV7-8 | CASSYQDREAFF | TGTGCCAGCAGCTACCAGGACAGGGAAGCTTTCTTT
- | TRBJ1-2 | - | TRBV3-1/TRBV3-2 | CASSQEGGQGHGYTF | TGTGCCAGCAGCCAAGAGGGTGGGCAGGGACACGGCTACACCTTC
- | TRBJ2-3 | TRBD2 | TRBV2 | CASSDWLAGTDTQYF | TGTGCCAGCAGTGATTGGCTAGCGGGGACAGATACGCAGTATTTT
- | TRBJ1-1 | - | TRBV29-1 | CSVSGRGGGTEAFF | TGCAGCGTCTCGGGCAGGGGCGGCGGCACTGAAGCTTTCTTT
- | TRBJ2-5 | TRBD2 | TRBV11-3 | CASSIGIAGEGGETQYF | TGTGCCAGCAGCATTGGGATAGCGGGAGAAGGGGGAGAGACCCAGTACTTC
- | TRBJ1-2 | TRBD1 | TRBV15 | CATSDRRQGAYYGYTF | TGTGCCACCAGCGACCGCCGACAGGGGGCTTACTATGGCTACACCTTC
- | TRBJ2-5 | TRBD2 | TRBV7-9 | CASSLAGGRETQYF | TGTGCCAGCAGCTTAGCTGGCGGGAGAGAGACCCAGTACTTC
- | TRBJ1-2 | - | TRBV29-1 | CSVAHGGDHNYGYTF | TGCAGCGTTGCCCATGGGGGGGACCATAACTATGGCTACACCTTC
- | TRBJ2-6 | - | TRBV27 | CASSSVVGTSFSGANVLTF | TGTGCCAGCAGTTCAGTTGTAGGGACAAGCTTCTCTGGGGCCAACGTCCTGACTTTC
- | TRBJ2-1 | TRBD2 | TRBV5-4 | CASVRELEGAQFF | TGTGCCAGCGTGCGGGAGTTGGAAGGGGCGCAGTTCTTC
- | TRBJ2-3 | TRBD2 | TRBV2 | CASTPEIAGGHTDTQYF | TGTGCCAGCACTCCCGAAATAGCGGGAGGCCACACAGATACGCAGTATTTT
- | TRBJ1-2 | - | TRBV7-8 | CASSSEGKASHYGYTF | TGTGCCAGCAGCTCCGAGGGAAAAGCCTCCCACTATGGCTACACCTTC
few | TRBJ1-1 | TRBD1 | TRBV30 | CAWSATGVIAEAFF | TGTGCCTGGAGTGCAACAGGGGTAATCGCTGAAGCTTTCTTT
- | TRBJ1-2 | - | TRBV24-1 | CATSDLYGYTF | TGTGCCACCAGTGACCTCTATGGCTACACCTTC